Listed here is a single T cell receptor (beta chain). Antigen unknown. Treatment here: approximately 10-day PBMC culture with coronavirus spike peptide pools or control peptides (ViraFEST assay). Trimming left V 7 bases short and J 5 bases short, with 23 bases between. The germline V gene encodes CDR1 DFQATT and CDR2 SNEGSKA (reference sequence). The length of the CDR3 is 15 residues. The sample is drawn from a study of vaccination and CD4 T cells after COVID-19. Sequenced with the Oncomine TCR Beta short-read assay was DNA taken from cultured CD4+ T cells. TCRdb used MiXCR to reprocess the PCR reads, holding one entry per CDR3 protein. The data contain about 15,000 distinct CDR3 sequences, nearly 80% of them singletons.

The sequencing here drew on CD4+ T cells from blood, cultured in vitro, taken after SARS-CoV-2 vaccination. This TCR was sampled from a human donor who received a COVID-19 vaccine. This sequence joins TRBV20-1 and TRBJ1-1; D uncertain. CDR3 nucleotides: TGCAGTGTATTCTGGCCAGGTTCCGCGGGAACTGAAGCTTTCTTT. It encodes CSVFWPGSAGTEAFF.